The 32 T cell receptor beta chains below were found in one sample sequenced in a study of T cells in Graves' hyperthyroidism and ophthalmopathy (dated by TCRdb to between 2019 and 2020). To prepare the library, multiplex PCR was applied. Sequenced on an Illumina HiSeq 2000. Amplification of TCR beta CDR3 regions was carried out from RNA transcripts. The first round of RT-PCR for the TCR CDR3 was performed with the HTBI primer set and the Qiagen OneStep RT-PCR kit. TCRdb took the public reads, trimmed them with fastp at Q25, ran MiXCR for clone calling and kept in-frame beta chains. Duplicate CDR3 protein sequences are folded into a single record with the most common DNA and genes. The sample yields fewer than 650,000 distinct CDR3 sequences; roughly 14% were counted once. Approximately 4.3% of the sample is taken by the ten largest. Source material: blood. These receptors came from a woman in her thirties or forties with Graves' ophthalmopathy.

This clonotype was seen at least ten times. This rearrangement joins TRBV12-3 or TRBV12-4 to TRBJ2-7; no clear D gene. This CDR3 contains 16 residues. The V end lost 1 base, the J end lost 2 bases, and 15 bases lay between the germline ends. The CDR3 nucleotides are TGTGCCAGCAGTTTAGAGACTTGGTACCAAACCTACGAGCAGTACTTC. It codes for CASSLETWYQTYEQYF.

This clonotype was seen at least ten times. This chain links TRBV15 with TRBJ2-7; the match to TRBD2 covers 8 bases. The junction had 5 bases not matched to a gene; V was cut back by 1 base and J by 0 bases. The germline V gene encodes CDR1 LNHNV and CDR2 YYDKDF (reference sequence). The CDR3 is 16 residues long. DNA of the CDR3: TGTGCCACCAGCAGAGGGGGGAGCGGGAGCTCCTACGAGCAGTACTTC. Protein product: CATSRGGSGSSYEQYF.

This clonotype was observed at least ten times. The CDR3 region has the DNA TGTGCCAGCAGTGGGGCCGGGACCCCAGAAGAGACCCAGTACTTC. It yields the protein CASSGAGTPEETQYF. The V and J genes are TRBV6-1 and TRBJ2-5; D possibly matches TRBD1 or TRBD2 (5 bases each). The CDR3 runs 15 residues. V was trimmed by 4 bases and J by 3 bases, leaving 15 bases between them. In germline, CDR1 is MNHNS, CDR2 SASEGT.

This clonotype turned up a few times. The CDR3 sequence: CASSLYGLANTGELFF. The CDR3 DNA reads as TGTGCCAGCAGCTTATATGGACTAGCAAACACCGGGGAGCTGTTTTTT. The V call is TRBV11-2, the J call TRBJ2-2, with 8 bases that match TRBD2. J was trimmed by 2 bases and V by 2 bases; bases with no gene match: 4. This CDR3 contains 16 residues. CDR1 is SGHAT, CDR2 FQNNGV, per germline.

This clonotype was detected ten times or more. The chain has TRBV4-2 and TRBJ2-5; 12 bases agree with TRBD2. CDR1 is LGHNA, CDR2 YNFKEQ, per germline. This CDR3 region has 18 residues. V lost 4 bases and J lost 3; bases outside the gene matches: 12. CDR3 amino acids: CASSPGLAGTDEEETQYF. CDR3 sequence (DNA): TGTGCCAGCAGCCCCGGACTAGCGGGAACGGACGAGGAAGAGACCCAGTACTTC.

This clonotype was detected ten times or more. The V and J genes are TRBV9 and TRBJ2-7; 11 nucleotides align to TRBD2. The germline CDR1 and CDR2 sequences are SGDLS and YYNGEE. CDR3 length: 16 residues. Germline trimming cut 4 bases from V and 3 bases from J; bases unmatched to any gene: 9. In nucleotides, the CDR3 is TGTGCCAGCAGCCTGGGGACTAGCGGTTCTTACTACGAGCAGTACTTC. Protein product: CASSLGTSGSYYEQYF. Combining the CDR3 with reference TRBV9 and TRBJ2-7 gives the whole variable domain DSGVTQTPKHLITATGQRVTLRCSPRSGDLSVYWYQQSLDQGLQFLIQYYNGEERAKGNILERFSAQQFPDLHSELNLSSLELGDSALYFCASSLGTSGSYYEQYFGPGTRLTVT.

CDR3 protein: CASRKGQGSANYGYTF. CDR3 DNA sequence: TGTGCCAGCAGAAAGGGACAGGGGTCAGCTAACTATGGCTACACCTTC. The rearrangement links TRBV12-3 or TRBV12-4 to TRBJ1-2; 10 positions match TRBD1. J gave up 0 bases and V 6 bases, and 7 bases lay outside the gene matches. The CDR3 contains 16 residues.

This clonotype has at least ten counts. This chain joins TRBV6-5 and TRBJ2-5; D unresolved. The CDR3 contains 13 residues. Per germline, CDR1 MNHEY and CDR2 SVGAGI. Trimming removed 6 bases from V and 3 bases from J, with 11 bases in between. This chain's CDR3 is CASRVPVEETQYF. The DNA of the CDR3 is TGTGCCAGCAGGGTCCCGGTCGAAGAGACCCAGTACTTC.

The DNA of the CDR3 is TGTGCCAGCAGTCGGGACACCTACAATGAGCAGTTCTTC. This translates into CASSRDTYNEQFF. V and J are TRBV2 and TRBJ2-1, with a weak D call TRBD1 (6 bases). Deletions cut 5 bases from V and 2 bases from J, with 7 bases between. Germline CDR1 and CDR2: SNHLY and FYNNEI. The CDR3 is made up of 13 amino acids.

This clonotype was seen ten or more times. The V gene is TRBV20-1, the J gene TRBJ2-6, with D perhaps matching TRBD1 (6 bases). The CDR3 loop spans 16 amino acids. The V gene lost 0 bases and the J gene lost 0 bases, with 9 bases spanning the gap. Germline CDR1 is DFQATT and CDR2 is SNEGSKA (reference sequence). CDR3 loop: CSARDRGSSGANVLTF. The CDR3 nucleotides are TGCAGTGCTAGAGATAGGGGGAGCTCTGGGGCCAACGTCCTGACTTTC.

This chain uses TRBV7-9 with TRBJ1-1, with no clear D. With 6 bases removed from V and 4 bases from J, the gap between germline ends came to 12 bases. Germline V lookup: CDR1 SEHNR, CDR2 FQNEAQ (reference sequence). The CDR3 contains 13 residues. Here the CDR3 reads CASSPVSGTEAFF. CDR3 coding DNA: TGTGCCAGCAGTCCCGTATCTGGCACTGAAGCTTTCTTT.

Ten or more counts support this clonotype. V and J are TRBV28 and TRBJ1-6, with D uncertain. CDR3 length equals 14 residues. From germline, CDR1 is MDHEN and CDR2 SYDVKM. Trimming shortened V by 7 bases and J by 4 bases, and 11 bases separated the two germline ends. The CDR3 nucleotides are TGTGCCAGCACCTTCGACGGATATAATTCACCCCTCCACTTT. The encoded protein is CASTFDGYNSPLHF.

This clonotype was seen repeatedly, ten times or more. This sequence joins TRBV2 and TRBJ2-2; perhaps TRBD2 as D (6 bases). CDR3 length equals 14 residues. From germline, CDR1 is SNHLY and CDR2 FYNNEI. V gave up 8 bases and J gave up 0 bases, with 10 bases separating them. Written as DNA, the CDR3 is TGTGCCAGCGGGAGGCATCCGAACACCGGGGAGCTGTTTTTT. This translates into CASGRHPNTGELFF.

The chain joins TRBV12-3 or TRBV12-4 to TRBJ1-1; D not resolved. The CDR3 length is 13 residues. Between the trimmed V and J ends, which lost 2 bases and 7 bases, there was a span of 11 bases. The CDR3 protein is CASSLIPDGEAFF. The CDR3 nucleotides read TGTGCCAGCAGTTTAATCCCGGATGGTGAAGCTTTCTTT.

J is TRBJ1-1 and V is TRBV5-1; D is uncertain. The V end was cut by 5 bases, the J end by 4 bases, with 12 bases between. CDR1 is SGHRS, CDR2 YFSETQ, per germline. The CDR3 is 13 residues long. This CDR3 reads CASSASLGTEAFF. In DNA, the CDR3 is TGCGCCAGCAGTGCAAGTTTGGGCACTGAAGCTTTCTTT.

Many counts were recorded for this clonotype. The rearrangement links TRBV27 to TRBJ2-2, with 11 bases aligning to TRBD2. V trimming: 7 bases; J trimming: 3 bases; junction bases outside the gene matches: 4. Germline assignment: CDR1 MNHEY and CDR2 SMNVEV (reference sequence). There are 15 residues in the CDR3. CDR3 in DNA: TGTGCCAGCACCGCGGGACTAGCGGACACCGGGGAGCTGTTTTTT. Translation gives CASTAGLADTGELFF.

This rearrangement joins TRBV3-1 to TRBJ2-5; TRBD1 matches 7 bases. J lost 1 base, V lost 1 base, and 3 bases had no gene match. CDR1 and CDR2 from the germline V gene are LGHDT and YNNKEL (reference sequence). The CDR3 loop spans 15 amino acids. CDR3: CASSQGQGSQETQYF. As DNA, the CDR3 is TGTGCCAGCAGCCAAGGACAGGGAAGCCAAGAGACCCAGTACTTC.

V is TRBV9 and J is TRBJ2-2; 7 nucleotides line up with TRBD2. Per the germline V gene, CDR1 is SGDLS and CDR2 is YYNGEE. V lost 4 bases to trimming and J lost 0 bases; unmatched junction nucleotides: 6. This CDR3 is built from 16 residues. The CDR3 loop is CASSPRGDANTGELFF. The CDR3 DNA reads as TGTGCCAGCAGCCCCCGGGGGGATGCGAACACCGGGGAGCTGTTTTTT. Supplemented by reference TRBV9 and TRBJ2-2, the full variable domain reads DSGVTQTPKHLITATGQRVTLRCSPRSGDLSVYWYQQSLDQGLQFLIQYYNGEERAKGNILERFSAQQFPDLHSELNLSSLELGDSALYFCASSPRGDANTGELFFGEGSRLTVL.

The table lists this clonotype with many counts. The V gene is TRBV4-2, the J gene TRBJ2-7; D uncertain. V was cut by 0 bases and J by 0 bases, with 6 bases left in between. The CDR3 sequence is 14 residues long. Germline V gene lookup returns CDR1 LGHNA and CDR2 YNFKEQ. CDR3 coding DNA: TGTGCCAGCAGCCAAGATCATCTCTCCTACGAGCAGTACTTC. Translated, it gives CASSQDHLSYEQYF.

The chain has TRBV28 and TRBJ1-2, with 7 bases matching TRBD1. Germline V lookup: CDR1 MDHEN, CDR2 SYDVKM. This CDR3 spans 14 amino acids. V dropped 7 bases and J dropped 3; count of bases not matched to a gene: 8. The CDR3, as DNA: TGTGCCAGCACCGCGGACAGGCTTTACTATGGCTACACCTTC. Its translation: CASTADRLYYGYTF.

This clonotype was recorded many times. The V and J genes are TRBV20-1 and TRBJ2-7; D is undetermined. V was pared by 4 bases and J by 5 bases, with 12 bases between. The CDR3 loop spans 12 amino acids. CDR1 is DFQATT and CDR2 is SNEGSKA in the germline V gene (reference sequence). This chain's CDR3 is CSANRVTHEQYF. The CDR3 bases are TGCAGTGCTAACCGCGTTACTCACGAGCAGTACTTC.

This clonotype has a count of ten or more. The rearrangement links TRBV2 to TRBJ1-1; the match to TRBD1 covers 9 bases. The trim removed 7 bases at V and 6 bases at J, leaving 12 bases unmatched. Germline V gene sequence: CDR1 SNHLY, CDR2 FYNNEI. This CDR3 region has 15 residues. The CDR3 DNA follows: TGTGCCAGCACCGTCAGTGGGACAGGGACGTCTGAAGCTTTCTTT. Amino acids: CASTVSGTGTSEAFF.

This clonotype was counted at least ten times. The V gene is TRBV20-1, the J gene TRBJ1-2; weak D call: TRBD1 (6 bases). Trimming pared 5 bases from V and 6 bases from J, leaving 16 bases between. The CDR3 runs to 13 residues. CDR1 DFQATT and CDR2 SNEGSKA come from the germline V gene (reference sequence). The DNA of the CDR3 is TGCAGTGCTCCGACCCAGGGGATGGATGGCTACACCTTC. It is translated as CSAPTQGMDGYTF.

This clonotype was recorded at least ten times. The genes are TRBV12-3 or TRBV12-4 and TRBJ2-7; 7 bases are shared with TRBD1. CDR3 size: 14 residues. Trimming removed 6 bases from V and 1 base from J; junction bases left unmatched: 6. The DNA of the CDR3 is TGTGCCAGCAGACAGACAGGGAAATCCTACGAGCAGTACTTC. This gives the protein CASRQTGKSYEQYF.

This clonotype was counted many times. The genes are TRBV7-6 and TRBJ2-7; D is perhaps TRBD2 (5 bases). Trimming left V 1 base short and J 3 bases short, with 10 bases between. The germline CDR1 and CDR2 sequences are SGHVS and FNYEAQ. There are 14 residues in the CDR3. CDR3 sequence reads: CASSLVDGDYEQYF. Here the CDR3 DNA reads TGTGCCAGCAGCTTAGTTGACGGGGACTACGAGCAGTACTTC.

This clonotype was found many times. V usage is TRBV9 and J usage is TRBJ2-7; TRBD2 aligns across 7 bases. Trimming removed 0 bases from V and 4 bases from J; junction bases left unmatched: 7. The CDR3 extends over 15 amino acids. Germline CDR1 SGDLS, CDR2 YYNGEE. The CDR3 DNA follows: TGTGCCAGCAGCGTAGCGGCGGGAGAATGGTACGAGCAGTACTTC. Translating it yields CASSVAAGEWYEQYF.

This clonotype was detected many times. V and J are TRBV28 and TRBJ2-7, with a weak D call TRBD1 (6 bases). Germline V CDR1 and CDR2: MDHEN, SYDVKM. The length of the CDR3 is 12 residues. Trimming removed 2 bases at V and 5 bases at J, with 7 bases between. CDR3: CASSLGTHEQYF. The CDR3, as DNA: TGTGCCAGCAGTTTAGGGACACACGAGCAGTACTTC.

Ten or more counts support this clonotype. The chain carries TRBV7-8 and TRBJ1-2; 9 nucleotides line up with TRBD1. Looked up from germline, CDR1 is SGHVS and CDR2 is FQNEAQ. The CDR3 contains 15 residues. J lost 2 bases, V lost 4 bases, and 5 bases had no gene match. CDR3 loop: CASSWGQGINYGYTF. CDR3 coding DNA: TGTGCCAGCAGCTGGGGACAGGGTATCAACTATGGCTACACCTTC.

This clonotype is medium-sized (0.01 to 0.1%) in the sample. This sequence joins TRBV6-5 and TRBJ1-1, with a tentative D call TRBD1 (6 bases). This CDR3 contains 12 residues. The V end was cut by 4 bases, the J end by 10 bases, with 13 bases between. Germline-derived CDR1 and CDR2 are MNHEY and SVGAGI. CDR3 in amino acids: CASSSQGIGAFF. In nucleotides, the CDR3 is TGTGCCAGCAGTTCCCAGGGGATAGGAGCTTTCTTT.

In DNA, the CDR3 is TGTGCCAGTAACCGACCCGTTGGCAGGGGGAACACTGAAGCTTTCTTT. Amino acids: CASNRPVGRGNTEAFF. The V and J genes are TRBV19 and TRBJ1-1; D perhaps matches TRBD1 (6 bases). The CDR3 is 16 amino acids. CDR1 is LNHDA and CDR2 is SQIVND in the germline V gene (reference sequence). Between the trimmed V and J ends, which lost 7 bases and 1 base, there was a span of 19 bases.

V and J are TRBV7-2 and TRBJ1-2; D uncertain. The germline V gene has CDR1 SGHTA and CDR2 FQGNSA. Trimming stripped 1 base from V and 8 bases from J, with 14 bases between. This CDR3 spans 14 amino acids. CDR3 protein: CASSLDVIMKGYTF. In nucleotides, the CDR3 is TGTGCCAGCAGCTTAGACGTGATTATGAAGGGCTACACCTTC.

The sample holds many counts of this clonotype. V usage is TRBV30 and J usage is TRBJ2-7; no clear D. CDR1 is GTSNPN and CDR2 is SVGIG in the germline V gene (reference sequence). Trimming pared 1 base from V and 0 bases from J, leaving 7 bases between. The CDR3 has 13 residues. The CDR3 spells CAWSGETSYEQYF. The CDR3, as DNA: TGTGCCTGGAGTGGGGAAACCTCCTACGAGCAGTACTTC.